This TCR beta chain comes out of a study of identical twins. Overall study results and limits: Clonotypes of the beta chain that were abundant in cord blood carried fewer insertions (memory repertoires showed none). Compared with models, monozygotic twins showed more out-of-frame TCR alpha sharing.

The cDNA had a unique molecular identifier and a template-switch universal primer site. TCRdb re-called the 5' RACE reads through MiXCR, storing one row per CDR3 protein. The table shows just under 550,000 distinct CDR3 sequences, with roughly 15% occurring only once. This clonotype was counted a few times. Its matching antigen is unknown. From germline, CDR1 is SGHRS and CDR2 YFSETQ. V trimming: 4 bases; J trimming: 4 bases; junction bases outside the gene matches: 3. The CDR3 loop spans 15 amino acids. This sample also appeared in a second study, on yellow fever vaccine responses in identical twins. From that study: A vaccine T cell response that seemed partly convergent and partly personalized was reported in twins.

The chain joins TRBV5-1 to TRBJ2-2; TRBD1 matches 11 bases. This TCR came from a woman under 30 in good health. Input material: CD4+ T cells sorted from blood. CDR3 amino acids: CASSIGTGGTGELFF. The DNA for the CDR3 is TGCGCCAGCAGCATCGGGACAGGGGGCACCGGGGAGCTGTTTTTT.